This TCR beta chain was captured in a study of Ad26.COV2.S vaccination and SARS-CoV-2 variants (TCRdb year 2021). Notes on the research overall: Vaccine-arm donors were drawn from COV1001, a multicentre, randomized, double-blind, placebo-controlled phase I-IIa trial of Ad26.COV2.S in healthy adults. Ad26.COV2.S was given intramuscularly at 5x10^10 or 1x10^11 viral particles, as a single shot or as two shots 56 days apart. A total of some 30 samples were included in the TCR-sequenced set, comprising roughly 19 Ad26.COV2.S vaccine recipients, 5 placebo recipients and 8 SARS-CoV-2 convalescent individuals. Trial participants were randomized into five groups of five, in which low-dose or high-dose Ad26.COV2.S was given once or twice, or placebo was given on both occasions. The specificity and breadth of SARS-CoV-2-reactive T cell receptors after Ad26.COV2.S vaccination were assessed by TCRbeta repertoire sequencing. Investigators did not know the trial group allocation while performing experiments and assessing outcomes. Summary of the overall study and its limitations: The study was not powered for comparison of responses between vaccine doses or regimens. According to the authors, total T cell responses may have been underestimated by the TCR breadth and depth analyses. After vaccination, spike-specific CD8+ and CD4+ T cell responses were reported to show substantial breadth. Compared with placebo recipients, Ad26.COV2.S recipients showed higher spike-specific TCR breadth (P = 0.0014). Non-spike TCR breadth was comparable between vaccine and placebo recipients, consistent with the vaccine containing only spike.

Trimming removed 2 bases from V and 11 bases from J; the gene matches leave 12 bases unexplained. CDR1 and CDR2, per the germline V gene (reference sequence), are MNHEY and SMNVEV. The CDR3 has 14 amino acids, counting the end cysteine and phenylalanine. Only the CDR3 DNA stays, 42 bases, in frame from base 1. The immunoSEQ Assay was the method used to sequence TCRbeta CDR3 regions. After extraction, genomic DNA underwent amplification by bias-controlled multiplex PCR, followed by high-throughput sequencing. Per the authors' processing: Collapsing and filtering of sequences were performed to quantify the absolute abundance of each unique TCRbeta CDR3 region. T cell fraction was estimated by normalizing TCRbeta template counts to usable DNA, with usable DNA measured through amplification of reference genes found in all nucleated cells. Repertoire TCRs were annotated as SARS-CoV-2-specific by exact matching of V gene, CDR3 amino acid sequence and J gene to a known reactive TCR set. The reference SARS-CoV-2 TCR set was derived from MIRA and filtered for enrichment in COVID-19-positive ImmuneCODE repertoires, a step that removed public or cross-reactive TCRs. Using the MIRA antigens, annotated TCRs were further analysed by specific ORF or by position within an ORF. Breadth was defined as annotated unique rearrangements over total unique productive rearrangements; depth was the summed frequency of those rearrangements. Group comparisons of TCR breadth used two-sided Wilcoxon rank-sum tests. The source is immuneACCESS, and TCRdb retained only in-frame sequences with V and J called. Part of the clones is not carried over; for the studies checked, unresolved V genes explain less than half of this, and the remainder is unexplained. The D gene and trimming were derived from the DNA, and the V and J assignments and clone size from that table. Recorded for this sample are 200,000 to 250,000 clones; 70% to 90% of them occurred a single time. The ten largest clones represent roughly 10% of the sample.

Details on this clone: Its antigen is still unknown. The record has no base qualities; no much larger clone is one base away.

The sample's treatment or condition label, decoded: 19 received Ad26.COV2.S at low or high dose, single or two shots; several received placebo; per-sample allocation not given. Repertoires of vaccine and placebo recipients were sequenced from samples collected on day 63 after the first injection. Between 29 July and 7 August 2020, Cohort 1b enrolled around 25 adults aged 18-55 years at one site in Boston, USA. Ad26.COV2.S was a replication-incompetent adenovirus type 26 vector that expressed a prefusion-stabilized SARS-CoV-2 spike protein derived from the original Wuhan strain. This receptor was identified in a person aged 18 to 65 who received the Ad26.COV2.S COVID-19 vaccine or a placebo. The V and J segments used are TRBV27 and TRBJ2-7; a stretch of 7 junction bases matches TRBD2. Sequenced here: peripheral blood, sampled in a trial of Ad26.COV2.S vaccine versus placebo. The bases are TGTGCCAGCAGTTTAGGCGGTGGAGGGACTAAGGAGTACTTC. This encodes CASSLGGGGTKEYF.